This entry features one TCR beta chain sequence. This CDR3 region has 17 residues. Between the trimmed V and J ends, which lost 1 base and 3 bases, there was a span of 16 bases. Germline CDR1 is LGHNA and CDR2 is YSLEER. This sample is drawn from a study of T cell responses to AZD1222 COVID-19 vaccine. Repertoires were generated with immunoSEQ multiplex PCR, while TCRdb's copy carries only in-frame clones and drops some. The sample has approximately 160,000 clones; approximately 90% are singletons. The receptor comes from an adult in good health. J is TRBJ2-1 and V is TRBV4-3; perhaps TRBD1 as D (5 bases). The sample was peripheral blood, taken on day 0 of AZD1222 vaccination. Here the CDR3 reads CASSQVGLFDVYNEQFF. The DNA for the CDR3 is TGCGCCAGCAGCCAAGTGGGGCTTTTTGACGTCTACAATGAGCAGTTCTTC.